The 28 T cell receptor beta chains below were found in one sample sequenced in a study of monozygotic twins with inflammatory bowel disease. TCRdb reprocessed the 5' RACE reads; each CDR3 protein has one entry and no DNA is given. This sample's table reports some 400,000 distinct CDR3 sequences. Sequencing was carried out using blood. The receptor source for this set is a human donor with ulcerative colitis or Crohn's disease, or a healthy co-twin of an affected twin (not recorded which).

The chain carries TRBV20-1 and TRBJ2-1; the TCRdb D gene call, TRBD2, has no DNA to confirm it. Germline V CDR1 and CDR2: DFQATT, SNEGSKA (reference sequence). This CDR3 has 14 amino acids. CDR3 residues: CSARRERAYNEQFF.

The chain links TRBV18 to TRBJ1-5; TCRdb's D call of TRBD1 is untestable without DNA. Per germline, CDR1 KGHSH and CDR2 LQKENI. The CDR3 has 14 residues. The CDR3 is CASSPKQGNQPQHF.

The genes are TRBV10-3 and TRBJ2-1; TCRdb gives TRBD2 as the D gene, but with no DNA this cannot be confirmed. The germline CDR1 and CDR2 sequences are ENHRY and SYGVKD. The CDR3 consists of 17 residues. The CDR3 region is CAIDGKAHISSYNEQFF.

V is TRBV7-8 and J is TRBJ1-2. The CDR3 extends over 15 amino acids. CDR1 is SGHVS, CDR2 FQNEAQ, per germline. The CDR3: CASSLLQESNYGYTF.

The V and J genes are TRBV20-1 and TRBJ2-3; TCRdb's D call of TRBD2 is untestable without DNA. Germline V gives CDR1 DFQATT, CDR2 SNEGSKA (reference sequence). The CDR3 covers 12 residues. The CDR3 reads CSARPGGDTQYF.

The rearrangement uses TRBV7-3 and TRBJ2-3. This CDR3 has 14 residues. The germline gives CDR1 SGHTA, CDR2 FQGTGA. The CDR3 here is CASGPGTSGDTQYF. The whole variable domain, filled in from reference TRBV7-3 and TRBJ2-3, reads GAGVSQTPSNKVTEKGKYVELRCDPISGHTALYWYRQSLGQGPEFLIYFQGTGAADDSGLPNDRFFAVRPEGSVSTLKIQRTERGDSAVYLCASGPGTSGDTQYFGPGTRLTVL.

The chain is built from TRBV7-9 and TRBJ1-2; no DNA is available, so the TRBD1 call from TCRdb remains unchecked. Germline V gene data show CDR1 as SEHNR and CDR2 as FQNEAQ (reference sequence). The CDR3 has 14 amino acids. The CDR3 reads CASSLERGNYGYTF.

The chain has TRBV7-9 and TRBJ2-7; TCRdb lists TRBD2, though no DNA is available to test this call. Germline V gives CDR1 SEHNR, CDR2 FQNEAQ (reference sequence). CDR3 length equals 14 residues. The CDR3 protein is CASSQWDFNPEQYF.

The gene calls are TRBV11-2 and TRBJ2-3; no DNA is available, so the TRBD1 call from TCRdb remains unchecked. From germline, CDR1 is SGHAT and CDR2 FQNNGV. The CDR3 runs 16 residues. The CDR3 protein is CASSLGGTTSTDTQYF. The complete variable domain, with remaining parts taken from reference TRBV11-2 and TRBJ2-3, reads EAGVAQSPRYKIIEKRQSVAFWCNPISGHATLYWYQQILGQGPKLLIQFQNNGVVDDSQLPKDRFSAERLKGVDSTLKIQPAKLEDSAVYLCASSLGGTTSTDTQYFGPGTRLTVL.

V is TRBV9 and J is TRBJ2-1; no DNA is available, so the TRBD2 call from TCRdb remains unchecked. CDR3 length equals 15 residues. The germline V gene has CDR1 SGDLS and CDR2 YYNGEE. CDR3 protein: CASSVGAGGLNEQFF.

The chain combines TRBV27 with TRBJ1-1; checking the TCRdb D call of TRBD1 is not possible without DNA. CDR3 length: 15 amino acids. Germline CDR1 and CDR2: MNHEY and SMNVEV (reference sequence). The CDR3 is CASRPGQPMNTEAFF.

The rearrangement joins TRBV7-2 to TRBJ2-2. Germline V CDR1 and CDR2: SGHTA, FQGNSA. The CDR3 covers 15 residues. CDR3: CASSFMVSRTGELFF.

The genes are TRBV7-9 and TRBJ1-1. Germline V gene sequence: CDR1 SEHNR, CDR2 FQNEAQ (reference sequence). CDR3 length: 13 amino acids. This CDR3 is CASSLITNTEAFF.

The CDR3 loop is CASRKESWNEKLFF. The rearrangement joins TRBV5-1 to TRBJ1-4. Per germline, CDR1 SGHRS and CDR2 YFSETQ. The CDR3 totals 14 residues. Full variable domain (remainder filled in from reference TRBV5-1 and TRBJ1-4): KAGVTQTPRYLIKTRGQQVTLSCSPISGHRSVSWYQQTPGQGLQFLFEYFSETQRNKGNFPGRFSGRQFSNSRSEMNVSTLELGDSALYLCASRKESWNEKLFFGSGTQLSVL.

This chain uses TRBV6-1 with TRBJ2-2. This CDR3 region has 14 residues. The V gene's germline CDR1 is MNHNS and CDR2 SASEGT. The CDR3 is CASRPRSRAGELFF.

V gene TRBV5-1 combines with J gene TRBJ2-1; TCRdb's D gene call, TRBD2, goes unchecked for lack of DNA. The CDR3 is made up of 15 amino acids. Germline assignment: CDR1 SGHRS and CDR2 YFSETQ. CDR3 loop: CASSYEAGPGREQFF.

The CDR3 spells CASSQDLADQETQYF. V is TRBV4-1 and J is TRBJ2-5; no DNA is available, so the TRBD2 call from TCRdb remains unchecked. The germline V gene has CDR1 MGHRA and CDR2 YSYEKL. The CDR3 is 15 residues long.

The CDR3 region is CAISDGRTNRELFF. The V and J genes are TRBV10-3 and TRBJ2-2. CDR3 length: 14 residues. Germline CDR1 is ENHRY and CDR2 is SYGVKD.

The chain couples TRBV9 to TRBJ2-3; no DNA is available, so the TRBD2 call from TCRdb remains unchecked. Germline values: CDR1 SGDLS, CDR2 YYNGEE. The CDR3 covers 16 residues. CDR3 sequence: CASSLLGGLAGDTQYF.

This chain uses TRBV7-9 with TRBJ2-2; TCRdb picks TRBD1, but there is no DNA to check that call. The CDR3 covers 13 residues. Looked up from germline, CDR1 is SEHNR and CDR2 is FQNEAQ (reference sequence). Here the CDR3 reads CASGAGNTGELFF. Supplemented by reference TRBV7-9 and TRBJ2-2, the full variable domain reads DTGVSQNPRHKITKRGQNVTFRCDPISEHNRLYWYRQTLGQGPEFLTYFQNEAQLEKSRLLSDRFSAERPKGSFSTLEIQRTEQGDSAMYLCASGAGNTGELFFGEGSRLTVL.

The rearrangement links TRBV4-3 to TRBJ2-7. Germline lookup yields CDR1 LGHNA and CDR2 YSLEER. CDR3 length: 15 residues. The CDR3 is CASSQDRGGPYEQYF.

This sequence joins TRBV15 and TRBJ2-5; lacking DNA, the TRBD1 call made by TCRdb goes unchecked. Germline V gives CDR1 LNHNV, CDR2 YYDKDF (reference sequence). There are 15 residues in the CDR3. CDR3 region: CATSRVRGPQETQYF.

The V call is TRBV9, the J call TRBJ2-5; as DNA is missing, the TRBD2 call by TCRdb cannot be tested. The germline CDR1 and CDR2 sequences are SGDLS and YYNGEE. The CDR3 has 15 amino acids. CDR3 sequence reads: CASSARREGSEPQYF.

The chain couples TRBV7-2 to TRBJ1-2. Per germline, CDR1 SGHTA and CDR2 FQGNSA. The CDR3 covers 15 residues. The CDR3 reads CASSFSGELPYGYTF. The full variable domain, in which reference TRBV7-2 and TRBJ1-2 provide the parts outside the CDR3, is GAGVSQSPSNKVTEKGKDVELRCDPISGHTALYWYRQSLGQGLEFLIYFQGNSAPDKSGLPSDRFSAERTGGSVSTLTIQRTQQEDSAVYLCASSFSGELPYGYTFGSGTRLTVV.

Here the CDR3 reads CASSAISRDANDYGYTF. The V gene is TRBV7-9, the J gene TRBJ1-2; the D gene TCRdb calls, TRBD1, cannot be checked with no DNA. The CDR3 consists of 17 residues. The V gene's germline CDR1 is SEHNR and CDR2 FQNEAQ (reference sequence). Drawing the rest from reference TRBV7-9 and TRBJ1-2, the complete variable domain is DTGVSQNPRHKITKRGQNVTFRCDPISEHNRLYWYRQTLGQGPEFLTYFQNEAQLEKSRLLSDRFSAERPKGSFSTLEIQRTEQGDSAMYLCASSAISRDANDYGYTFGSGTRLTVV.

The J gene is TRBJ2-4, the V gene TRBV7-9; TCRdb gives TRBD1 as the D gene, but with no DNA this cannot be confirmed. This CDR3 is built from 14 residues. Germline CDR1 reads SEHNR; CDR2 reads FQNEAQ (reference sequence). The CDR3 spells CASSSYREKNIQYF.

The chain combines TRBV20-1 with TRBJ2-1; TCRdb gives TRBD2 as the D gene, but with no DNA this cannot be confirmed. This CDR3 is 11 amino acids long. From germline, CDR1 is DFQATT and CDR2 SNEGSKA (reference sequence). The CDR3 protein is CSAQWGVEQFF.

The chain is built from TRBV19 and TRBJ2-1; TCRdb's D call of TRBD2 is untestable without DNA. The CDR3 covers 17 residues. Looked up from germline, CDR1 is LNHDA and CDR2 is SQIVND (reference sequence). CDR3 loop: CASSSYRTSGDVGEQFF. Full variable domain (remainder filled in from reference TRBV19 and TRBJ2-1): DGGITQSPKYLFRKEGQNVTLSCEQNLNHDAMYWYRQDPGQGLRLIYYSQIVNDFQKGDIAEGYSVSREKKESFPLTVTSAQKNPTAFYLCASSSYRTSGDVGEQFFGPGTRLTVL.